Sequencing of this TCR beta chain was carried out in a study of T cell responses to AZD1222 COVID-19 vaccine. Findings and limits, study-wide: At baseline, seropositivity was found in only a handful of AZD1222 recipients. Most donors were white British and more were female, and clonal diversity was possibly underestimated.

Losses at the gene ends were 5 bases for V and 6 bases for J; bases not matched to a gene: 11. From germline, CDR1 is SGHAT and CDR2 FQNNGV. The CDR3 runs 16 residues. As concerns this clone: Antigen unknown.

Using immunoSEQ multiplex PCR, the repertoire was profiled, and TCRdb retains in-frame clones only, with some absent. The sample lists 150,000 to 180,000 clones; 85% to 90% were seen once. This chain uses TRBV11-2 with TRBJ2-4; 9 positions match TRBD2. The specimen comprised peripheral blood, sampled 28 days after the second AZD1222 dose. This clonotype originated in an adult who received the AZD1222 COVID-19 vaccine. The CDR3 here is CASSLRREGRGNIQYF. DNA of the CDR3: TGTGCCAGCAGCCTCAGGCGGGAGGGCCGAGGAAACATTCAGTACTTC.